What follows describes a single T cell receptor beta chain. This entry belongs to a study of response to subunit inactivated influenza vaccine. TCRdb re-derived calls from the RT-PCR reads in MiXCR, one entry per CDR3 protein. The table shows about 540,000 distinct CDR3 sequences, with around 25% occurring only once. V lost 4 bases and J lost 0, with 10 bases in between. The CDR3 is 15 amino acids. These data were also filed under a second study, of T cells expressing NK-cell markers. From that study: TCR beta libraries carry UMIs added by 5'RACE template switching. Sorting in several experiments was restricted by an anti-gamma-delta TCR antibody to alpha-beta TCR T cells. In a group of five to seven donors, dominant NKG2C+ clonotypes represented roughly 1.0-8% of CD8+ T cells. The same clonotypes also predominated in the CD3+CD56-NKG2C+ fraction of several donors. What remained unclear was the HCMV specificity of expanded NKG2C+ T cell clones.

The chain has TRBV12-3 or TRBV12-4 and TRBJ2-1, with a possible D match to TRBD1 (6 bases). This material consisted of CD4+ T cells sorted from PBMCs, taken roughly 12 days after vaccination. The clonotype was recovered from a man aged 45 to 65 who received an inactivated influenza vaccine. CDR3 nucleotide sequence: TGTGCCAGCAGTTCCATCAGGGGCTCCTACAATGAGCAGTTCTTC. As protein: CASSSIRGSYNEQFF.